The rows below give T cell receptor beta chains drawn from one sample of a study of blood T cell repertoires in COVID-19. Clones were read by immunoSEQ multiplex PCR, and TCRdb kept only the in-frame ones, dropping some. There are about 87,000 clones in the sample; approximately 85% occur only once, and 2.5% to 3.5% lies in the top ten. Source material: peripheral blood. These receptors were obtained from a woman over 75 with COVID-19, enrolled during active disease. Each CDR3 is given with its conserved first and last residue. A D gene is named only where the DNA matches it firmly. Not every row has a clone size; where given, it reads once, few, many or a size class.

>TRBJ2-7|few|TRBV18|TRBD2
CASSPFPAGGYYEQYF
TGTGCCAGCTCACCTTTTCCGGCGGGAGGTTACTACGAGCAGTACTTC
>TRBJ1-2|-|TRBV27|TRBD1
CASSGGLTGSGYGYTF
TGTGCCAGCAGTGGGGGCTTGACAGGGTCTGGCTATGGCTACACCTTC
>TRBJ2-5|-|TRBV20-1|-
CSAILQETQYF
TGCAGTGCTATCCTGCAAGAGACCCAGTACTTC
>TRBJ1-1|-|TRBV14|TRBD1
CASSYPGGTEAFF
TGTGCCAGCAGTTATCCAGGGGGCACTGAAGCTTTCTTT
>TRBJ2-4|-|TRBV30|-
CAWSVQRTPIAKNIQYF
TGTGCCTGGAGTGTGCAGCGAACTCCAATAGCCAAAAACATTCAGTACTTC
>TRBJ2-5|-|TRBV18|-
CASSSASGQTQYF
TGTGCCAGCTCATCCGCCTCAGGGCAGACCCAGTACTTC
>TRBJ2-3|-|TRBV9|TRBD2
CASSRSSGGSTDTQYF
TGTGCCAGCAGCCGCTCTAGCGGGGGTAGCACAGATACGCAGTATTTT
>TRBJ1-4|-|TRBV15|-
CATSSGVDEKLFF
TGTGCCACCAGCAGCGGGGTCGATGAAAAACTGTTTTTT
>TRBJ2-3|-|TRBV29-1|-
CSVAGGINSSTDTQYF
TGCAGCGTTGCAGGAGGGATTAACTCTAGCACAGATACGCAGTATTTT
>TRBJ2-7|-|TRBV29-1|TRBD2
CSVGDRALAGDRYEQYF
TGCAGCGTTGGCGACAGGGCCCTAGCGGGAGATAGGTACGAGCAGTACTTC
>TRBJ1-5|few|TRBV6-5|TRBD1
CASSTQGVSNQPQHF
TGTGCCAGCAGTACGCAGGGGGTTAGCAATCAGCCCCAGCATTTT
>TRBJ1-1|-|TRBV6-6|-
CASSYSGGGDTEAFF
TGTGCCAGCAGTTACTCGGGAGGGGGTGACACTGAAGCTTTCTTT
>TRBJ1-5|-|TRBV20-1|-
CSASGPGVSQPQHF
TGCAGTGCTAGTGGGCCAGGGGTTAGTCAGCCCCAGCATTTT
>TRBJ2-1|-|TRBV5-1|-
CASSLFGNSYNEQFF
TGCGCCAGCAGCTTGTTCGGGAACTCCTACAATGAGCAGTTCTTC
>TRBJ2-1|-|TRBV24-1|-
CATSGTPHNEQFF
TGTGCCACCAGTGGGACTCCCCACAATGAGCAGTTCTTC
>TRBJ2-3|-|TRBV7-2|TRBD1
CASSLAGTGRNTQYF
TGTGCCAGCAGCTTAGCCGGGACAGGGAGGAATACGCAGTATTTT
>TRBJ2-2|few|TRBV9|-
CASSVDTVANTGELFF
TGTGCCAGCAGCGTAGACACCGTTGCCAACACCGGGGAGCTGTTTTTT
>TRBJ2-3|-|TRBV27|-
CASSPREGVTQYF
TGTGCCAGCAGTCCAAGGGAGGGGGTTACGCAGTATTTT
>TRBJ2-5|-|TRBV15|TRBD1
CATSRGGTGSIGRETQYF
TGTGCCACCAGCAGAGGTGGGACAGGGAGTATCGGTCGAGAGACCCAGTACTTC
>TRBJ1-2|once|TRBV29-1|-
CSVARSNYGYTF
TGCAGCGTTGCACGGAGTAACTATGGCTACACCTTC
>TRBJ1-6|-|TRBV4-3|TRBD1
CASSLQGPDSPLHF
TGCGCCAGCAGCCTACAGGGGCCGGATTCACCCCTCCACTTT
>TRBJ1-1|few|TRBV12-3/TRBV12-4|TRBD1
CASRQGQRAFF
TGTGCCAGCAGGCAGGGACAGCGAGCTTTCTTT
>TRBJ2-1|-|TRBV9|TRBD2
CASSPFFSQRGPYNEQFF
TGTGCCAGCAGCCCGTTCTTCAGCCAGCGGGGGCCATACAATGAGCAGTTCTTC
>TRBJ2-3|once|TRBV11-2|-
CASSLTGSNTDTQYF
TGTGCCAGCAGCTTAACAGGCAGCAACACAGATACGCAGTATTTT
>TRBJ2-7|-|TRBV12-5|-
CASGLGQGYEQYF
TGTGCTAGTGGTTTGGGGCAGGGCTACGAGCAGTACTTC
>TRBJ1-1|once|TRBV2|-
CASRNRDGGEAFF
TGTGCCAGCAGGAACCGGGACGGGGGTGAAGCTTTCTTT
>TRBJ1-2|-|TRBV7-9|TRBD1
CAIRAGQSGYGYTF
TGTGCCATCAGGGCGGGACAGTCCGGCTATGGCTACACCTTC
>TRBJ1-5|-|TRBV19|TRBD1
CASSSTGGRNQPQHF
TGTGCCAGTAGTTCCACAGGGGGAAGAAATCAGCCCCAGCATTTT
>TRBJ2-7|-|TRBV2|TRBD2
CASRASGRKFYEQYF
TGTGCCAGCAGGGCTAGCGGGAGGAAATTCTACGAGCAGTACTTC
>TRBJ2-1|-|TRBV7-6|TRBD2
CASSLGAGGPGYYNEQFF
TGTGCCAGCAGCTTAGGAGCGGGAGGGCCGGGCTACTACAATGAGCAGTTCTTC
>TRBJ2-4|-|TRBV19|TRBD1
CASSDRVAKNIQYF
TGTGCCAGTAGCGACAGGGTGGCCAAAAACATTCAGTACTTC
>TRBJ2-7|-|TRBV6-1|TRBD2
CASSDGASGGFYEQYF
TGTGCCAGCAGTGACGGGGCTAGCGGGGGGTTCTACGAGCAGTACTTC
>TRBJ1-1|few|TRBV12-3/TRBV12-4|-
CASSLGTIPEAFF
TGTGCCAGCAGTTTAGGGACAATCCCGGAAGCTTTCTTT
>TRBJ2-2|-|TRBV27|-
CASSWAGLNTGELFF
TGTGCCAGCAGCTGGGCAGGACTGAACACCGGGGAGCTGTTTTTT
>TRBJ2-7|-|TRBV12-5|-
CASGLVMGAQYF
TGTGCTAGTGGTTTGGTAATGGGGGCGCAGTACTTC
>TRBJ2-5|-|TRBV19|TRBD1
CASEDRRETQYF
TGTGCCAGTGAGGACAGGAGGGAGACCCAGTACTTC
>TRBJ1-5|-|TRBV28|-
CASSFSSQGWGQPQHF
TGTGCCAGCAGTTTTTCGAGTCAGGGGTGGGGTCAGCCCCAGCATTTT
>TRBJ2-2|-|TRBV28|TRBD1
CASLRGDRAAGELFF
TGTGCCAGCCTCAGGGGTGACAGGGCGGCCGGGGAGCTGTTTTTT
>TRBJ2-2|-|TRBV18|TRBD1
CASSRDRVSGELFF
TGTGCCAGCTCGCGTGACAGGGTTTCCGGGGAGCTGTTTTTT
>TRBJ2-7|few|TRBV27|TRBD2
CASSLGGRAYEQYF
TGTGCCAGCAGTTTAGGCGGGAGGGCCTACGAGCAGTACTTC